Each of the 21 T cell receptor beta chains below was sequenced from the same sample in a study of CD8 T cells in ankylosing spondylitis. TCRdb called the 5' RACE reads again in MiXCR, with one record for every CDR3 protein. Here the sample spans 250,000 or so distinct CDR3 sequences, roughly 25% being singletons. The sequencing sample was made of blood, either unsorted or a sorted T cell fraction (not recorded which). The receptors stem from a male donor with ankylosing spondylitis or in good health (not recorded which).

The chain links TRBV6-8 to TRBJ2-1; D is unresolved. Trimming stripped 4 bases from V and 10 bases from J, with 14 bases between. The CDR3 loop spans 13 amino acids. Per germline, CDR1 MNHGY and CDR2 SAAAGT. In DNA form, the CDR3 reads TGTGCCAGCAGTTTCCTGCGAGGCGAGGAGCAGTTCTTC. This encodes CASSFLRGEEQFF.

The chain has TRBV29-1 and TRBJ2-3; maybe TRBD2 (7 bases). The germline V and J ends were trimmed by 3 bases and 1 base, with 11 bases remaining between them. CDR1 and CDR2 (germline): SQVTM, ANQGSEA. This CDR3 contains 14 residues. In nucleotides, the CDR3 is TGCAGCGTTGAGCGGGGGCGAGGCACAGATACGCAGTATTTT. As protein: CSVERGRGTDTQYF.

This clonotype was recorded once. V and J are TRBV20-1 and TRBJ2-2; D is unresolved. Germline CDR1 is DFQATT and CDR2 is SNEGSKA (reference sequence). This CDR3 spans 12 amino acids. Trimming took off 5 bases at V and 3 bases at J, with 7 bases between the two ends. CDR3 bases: TGCAGTGCTTCAGGATACACCGGGGAGCTGTTTTTT. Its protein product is CSASGYTGELFF.

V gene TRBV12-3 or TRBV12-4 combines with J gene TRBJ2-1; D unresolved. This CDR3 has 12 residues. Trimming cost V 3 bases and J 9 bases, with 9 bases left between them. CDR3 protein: CASSFGWTEQFF. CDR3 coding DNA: TGTGCCAGCAGTTTTGGGTGGACTGAGCAGTTCTTC.

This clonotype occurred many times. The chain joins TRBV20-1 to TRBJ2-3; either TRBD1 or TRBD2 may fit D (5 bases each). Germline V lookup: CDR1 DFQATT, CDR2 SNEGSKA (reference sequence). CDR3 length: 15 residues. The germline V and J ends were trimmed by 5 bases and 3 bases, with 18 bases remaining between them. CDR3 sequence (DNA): TGCAGTGCTGAGGACGGGGCTCAAGGGACAGATACGCAGTATTTT. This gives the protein CSAEDGAQGTDTQYF.

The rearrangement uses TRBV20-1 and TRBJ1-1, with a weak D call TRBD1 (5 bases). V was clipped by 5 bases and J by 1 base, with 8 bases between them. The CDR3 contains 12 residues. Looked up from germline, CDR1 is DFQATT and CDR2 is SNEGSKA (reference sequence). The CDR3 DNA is TGCAGTGCTTCAACAGGGAACACTGAAGCTTTCTTT. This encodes CSASTGNTEAFF.

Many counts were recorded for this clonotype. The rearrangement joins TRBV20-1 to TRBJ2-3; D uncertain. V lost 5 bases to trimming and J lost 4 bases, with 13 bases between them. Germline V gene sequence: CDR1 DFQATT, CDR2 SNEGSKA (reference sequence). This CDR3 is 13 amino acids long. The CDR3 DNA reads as TGCAGTGCTCCCCCCCCGATGGCAGATACGCAGTATTTT. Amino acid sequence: CSAPPPMADTQYF.

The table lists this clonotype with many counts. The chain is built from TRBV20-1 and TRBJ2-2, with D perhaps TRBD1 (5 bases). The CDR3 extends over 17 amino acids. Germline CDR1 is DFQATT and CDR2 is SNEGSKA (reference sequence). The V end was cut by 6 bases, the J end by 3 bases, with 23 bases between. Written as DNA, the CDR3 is TGCAGTGCCCGCCTCGACGGGCGCCAGGGATACACCGGGGAGCTGTTTTTT. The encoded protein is CSARLDGRQGYTGELFF.

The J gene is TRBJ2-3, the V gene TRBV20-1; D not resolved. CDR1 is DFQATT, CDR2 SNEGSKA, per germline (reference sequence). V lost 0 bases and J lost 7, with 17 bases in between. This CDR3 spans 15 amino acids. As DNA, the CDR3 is TGCAGTGCTAGAGATGGCCGGGTTTACATGCATACGCAGTATTTT. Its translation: CSARDGRVYMHTQYF.

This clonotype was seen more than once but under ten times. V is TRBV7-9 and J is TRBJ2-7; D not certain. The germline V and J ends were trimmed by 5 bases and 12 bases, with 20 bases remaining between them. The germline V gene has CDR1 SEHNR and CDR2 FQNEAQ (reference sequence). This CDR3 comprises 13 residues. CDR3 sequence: CASSPSGFGQPYF. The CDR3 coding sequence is TGTGCCAGCAGCCCCTCAGGTTTCGGGCAGCCGTACTTC.

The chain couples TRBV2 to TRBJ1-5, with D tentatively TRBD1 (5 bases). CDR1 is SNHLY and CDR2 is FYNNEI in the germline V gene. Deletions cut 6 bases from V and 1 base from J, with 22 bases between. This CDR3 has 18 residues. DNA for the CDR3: TGTGCCAGCAGCCGCCGGGGGAGTGGGGAATGGAGCAATCAGCCCCAGCATTTT. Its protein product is CASSRRGSGEWSNQPQHF.

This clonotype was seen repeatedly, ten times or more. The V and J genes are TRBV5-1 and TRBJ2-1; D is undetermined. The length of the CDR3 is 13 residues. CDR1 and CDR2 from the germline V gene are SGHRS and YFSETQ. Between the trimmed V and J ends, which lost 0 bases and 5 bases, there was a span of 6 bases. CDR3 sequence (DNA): TGCGCCAGCAGCTTGGATACTAACAATGAGCAGTTCTTC. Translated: CASSLDTNNEQFF.

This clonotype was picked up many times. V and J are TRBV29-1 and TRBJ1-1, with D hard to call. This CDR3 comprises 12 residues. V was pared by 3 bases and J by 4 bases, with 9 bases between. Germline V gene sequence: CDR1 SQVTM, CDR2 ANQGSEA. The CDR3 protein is CSVDRFGTEAFF. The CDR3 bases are TGCAGCGTTGATCGGTTTGGCACTGAAGCTTTCTTT.

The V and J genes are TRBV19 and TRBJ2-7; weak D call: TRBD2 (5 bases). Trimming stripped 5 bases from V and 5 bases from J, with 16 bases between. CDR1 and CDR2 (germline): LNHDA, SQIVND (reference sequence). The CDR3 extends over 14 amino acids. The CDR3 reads CASSYPGFPNEQYF. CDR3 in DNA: TGTGCCAGTAGTTACCCGGGATTCCCCAACGAGCAGTACTTC.

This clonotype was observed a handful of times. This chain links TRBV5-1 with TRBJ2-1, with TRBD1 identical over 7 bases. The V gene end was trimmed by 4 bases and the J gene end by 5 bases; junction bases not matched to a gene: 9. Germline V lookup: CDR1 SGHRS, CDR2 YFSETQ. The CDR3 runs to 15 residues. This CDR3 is CASSPTGIKDNEQFF. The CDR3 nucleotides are TGCGCCAGCAGCCCGACAGGGATTAAGGACAATGAGCAGTTCTTC.

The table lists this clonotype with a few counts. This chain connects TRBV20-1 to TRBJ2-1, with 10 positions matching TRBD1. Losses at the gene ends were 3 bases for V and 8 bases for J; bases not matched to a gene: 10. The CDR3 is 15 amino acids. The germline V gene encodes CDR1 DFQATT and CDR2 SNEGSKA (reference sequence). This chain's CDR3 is CSARDSGTGEDEQFF. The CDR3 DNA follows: TGCAGTGCTAGGGATTCCGGGACAGGGGAGGATGAGCAGTTCTTC.

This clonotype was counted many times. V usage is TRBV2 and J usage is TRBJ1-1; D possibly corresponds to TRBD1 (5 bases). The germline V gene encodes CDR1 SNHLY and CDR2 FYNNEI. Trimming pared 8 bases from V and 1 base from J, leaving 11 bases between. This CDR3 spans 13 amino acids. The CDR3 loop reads CASDPTGNTEAFF. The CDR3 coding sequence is TGTGCCAGCGACCCTACAGGGAACACTGAAGCTTTCTTT.

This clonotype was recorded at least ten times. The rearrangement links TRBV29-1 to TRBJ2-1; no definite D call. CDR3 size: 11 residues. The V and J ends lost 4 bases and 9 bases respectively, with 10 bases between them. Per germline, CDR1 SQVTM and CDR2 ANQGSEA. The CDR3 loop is CSVGEGLEQFF. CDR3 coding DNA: TGCAGCGTTGGAGAAGGGCTTGAGCAGTTCTTC.

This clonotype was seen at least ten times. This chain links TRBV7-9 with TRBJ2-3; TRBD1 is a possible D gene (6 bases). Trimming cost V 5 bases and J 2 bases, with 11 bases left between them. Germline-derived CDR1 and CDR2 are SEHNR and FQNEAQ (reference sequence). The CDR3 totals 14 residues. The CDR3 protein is CASSQGGFTDTQYF. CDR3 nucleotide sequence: TGTGCCAGCAGCCAAGGGGGTTTCACAGATACGCAGTATTTT.

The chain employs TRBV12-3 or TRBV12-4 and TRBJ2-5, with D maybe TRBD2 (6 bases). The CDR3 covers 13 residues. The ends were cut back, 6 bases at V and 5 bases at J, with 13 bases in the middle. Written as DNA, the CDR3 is TGTGCCAGCAGCCAGACTAGGGTCGAGACCCAGTACTTC. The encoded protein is CASSQTRVETQYF.

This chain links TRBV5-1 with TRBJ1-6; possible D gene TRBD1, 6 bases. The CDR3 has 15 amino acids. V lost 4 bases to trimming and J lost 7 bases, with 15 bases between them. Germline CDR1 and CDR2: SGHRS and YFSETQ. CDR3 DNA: TGCGCCAGCAGCCTAACCGGGACACCCAATTCACCCCTCCACTTT. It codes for CASSLTGTPNSPLHF.